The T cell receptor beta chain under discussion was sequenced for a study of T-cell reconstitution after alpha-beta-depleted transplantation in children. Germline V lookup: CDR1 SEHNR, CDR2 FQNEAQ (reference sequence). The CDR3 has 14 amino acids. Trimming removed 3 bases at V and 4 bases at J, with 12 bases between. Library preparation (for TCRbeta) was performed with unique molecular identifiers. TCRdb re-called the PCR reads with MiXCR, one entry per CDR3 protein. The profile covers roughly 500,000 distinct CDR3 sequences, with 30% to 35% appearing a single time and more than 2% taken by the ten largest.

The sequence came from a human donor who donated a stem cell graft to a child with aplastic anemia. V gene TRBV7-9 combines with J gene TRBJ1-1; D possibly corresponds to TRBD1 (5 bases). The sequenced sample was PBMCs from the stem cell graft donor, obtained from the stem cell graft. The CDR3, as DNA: TGTGCCAGCAGCTTCCCAGGGTTATCCACTGAAGCTTTCTTT. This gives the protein CASSFPGLSTEAFF.